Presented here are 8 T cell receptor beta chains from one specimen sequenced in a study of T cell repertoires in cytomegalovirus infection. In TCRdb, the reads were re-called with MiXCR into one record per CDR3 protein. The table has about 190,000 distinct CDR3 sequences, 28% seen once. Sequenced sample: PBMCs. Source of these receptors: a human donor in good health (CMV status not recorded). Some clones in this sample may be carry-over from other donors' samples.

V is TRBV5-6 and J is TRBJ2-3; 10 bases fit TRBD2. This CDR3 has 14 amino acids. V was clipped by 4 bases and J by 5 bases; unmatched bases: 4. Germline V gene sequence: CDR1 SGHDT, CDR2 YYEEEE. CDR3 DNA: TGTGCCAGCAGCCTAGCGGGGGCGGGAGATACGCAGTATTTT. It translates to CASSLAGAGDTQYF.

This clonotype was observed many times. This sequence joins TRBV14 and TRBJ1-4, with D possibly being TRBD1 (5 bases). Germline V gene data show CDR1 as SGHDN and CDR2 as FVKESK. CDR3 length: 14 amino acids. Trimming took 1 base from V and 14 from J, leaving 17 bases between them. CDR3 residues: CASSQVGTGAGLFF. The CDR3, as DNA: TGTGCCAGCAGCCAAGTTGGGACCGGAGCCGGGCTGTTTTTT.

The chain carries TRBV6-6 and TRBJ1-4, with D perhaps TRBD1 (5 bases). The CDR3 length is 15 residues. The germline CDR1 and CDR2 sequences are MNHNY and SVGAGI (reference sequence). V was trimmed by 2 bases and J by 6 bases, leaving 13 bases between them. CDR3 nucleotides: TGTGCCAGCAGTTACAGGGCAGGGCCTCATGAAAAACTGTTTTTT. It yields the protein CASSYRAGPHEKLFF.

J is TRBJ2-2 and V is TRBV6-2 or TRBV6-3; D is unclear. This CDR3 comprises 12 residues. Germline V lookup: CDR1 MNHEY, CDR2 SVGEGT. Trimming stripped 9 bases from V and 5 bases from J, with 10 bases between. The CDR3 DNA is TGTGCCAGTCACAAGGCTACCGGGGAGCTGTTTTTT. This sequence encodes CASHKATGELFF.

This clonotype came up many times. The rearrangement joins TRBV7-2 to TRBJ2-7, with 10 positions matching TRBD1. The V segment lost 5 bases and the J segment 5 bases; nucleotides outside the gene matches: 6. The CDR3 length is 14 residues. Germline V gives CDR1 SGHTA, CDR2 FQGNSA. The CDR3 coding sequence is TGTGCCAGCAGCCGACAGGGGGCCGGAAACGAGCAGTACTTC. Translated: CASSRQGAGNEQYF.

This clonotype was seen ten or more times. The CDR3 region is CASSTRQGPNTEAFF. The DNA of the CDR3 is TGTGCCAGCAGCACCCGACAGGGTCCGAACACTGAAGCTTTCTTT. The rearrangement uses TRBV7-2 and TRBJ1-1, with TRBD1 matching 7 bases. The ends lost 5 bases at V and 1 base at J; junction bases unmatched: 7. Germline V gene data show CDR1 as SGHTA and CDR2 as FQGNSA. CDR3 length: 15 residues.

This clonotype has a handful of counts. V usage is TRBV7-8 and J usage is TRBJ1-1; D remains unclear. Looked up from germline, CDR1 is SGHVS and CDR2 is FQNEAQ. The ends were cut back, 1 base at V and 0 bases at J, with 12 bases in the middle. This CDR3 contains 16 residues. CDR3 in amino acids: CASSLDIGRVNTEAFF. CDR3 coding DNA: TGTGCCAGCAGCTTAGATATCGGGAGAGTGAACACTGAAGCTTTCTTT.

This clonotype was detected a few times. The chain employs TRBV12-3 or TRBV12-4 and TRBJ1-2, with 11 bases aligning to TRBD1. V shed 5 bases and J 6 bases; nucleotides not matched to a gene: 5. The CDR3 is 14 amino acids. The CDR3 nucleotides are TGTGCCAGCAGTCGCGGACAGGGGGCGAATGGCTACACCTTC. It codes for CASSRGQGANGYTF.